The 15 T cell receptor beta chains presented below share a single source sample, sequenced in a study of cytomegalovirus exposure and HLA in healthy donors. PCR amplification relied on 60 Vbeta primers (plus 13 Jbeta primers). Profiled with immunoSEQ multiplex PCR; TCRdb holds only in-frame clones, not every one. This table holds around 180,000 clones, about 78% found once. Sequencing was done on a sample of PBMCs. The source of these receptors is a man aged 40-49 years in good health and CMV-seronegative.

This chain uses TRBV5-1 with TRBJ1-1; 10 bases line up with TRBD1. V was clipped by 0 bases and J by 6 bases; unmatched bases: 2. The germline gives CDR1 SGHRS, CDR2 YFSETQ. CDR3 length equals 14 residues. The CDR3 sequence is CASSLGDRGPEAFF. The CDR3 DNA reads TGCGCCAGCAGCTTGGGGGACAGGGGCCCTGAAGCTTTCTTT. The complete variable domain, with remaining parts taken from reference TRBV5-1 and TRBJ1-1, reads KAGVTQTPRYLIKTRGQQVTLSCSPISGHRSVSWYQQTPGQGLQFLFEYFSETQRNKGNFPGRFSGRQFSNSRSEMNVSTLELGDSALYLCASSLGDRGPEAFFGQGTRLTVV.

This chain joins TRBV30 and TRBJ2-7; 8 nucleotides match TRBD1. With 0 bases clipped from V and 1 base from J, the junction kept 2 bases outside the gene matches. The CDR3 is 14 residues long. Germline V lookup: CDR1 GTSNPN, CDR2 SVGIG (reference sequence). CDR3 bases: TGTGCCTGGAGTGTTCGGACAGGGTCCTACGAGCAGTACTTC. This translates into CAWSVRTGSYEQYF. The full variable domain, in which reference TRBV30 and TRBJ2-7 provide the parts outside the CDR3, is SQTIHQWPATLVQPVGSPLSLECTVEGTSNPNLYWYRQAAGRGLQLLFYSVGIGQISSEVPQNLSASRPQDRQFILSSKKLLLSDSGFYLCAWSVRTGSYEQYFGPGTRLTVT.

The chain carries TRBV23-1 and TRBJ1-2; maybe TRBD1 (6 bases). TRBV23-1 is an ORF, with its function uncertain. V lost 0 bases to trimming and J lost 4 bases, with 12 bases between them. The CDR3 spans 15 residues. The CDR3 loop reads CASSQSTGRGYGYTF. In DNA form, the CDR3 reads TGCGCCAGCAGTCAATCGACAGGCAGGGGCTATGGCTACACCTTC.

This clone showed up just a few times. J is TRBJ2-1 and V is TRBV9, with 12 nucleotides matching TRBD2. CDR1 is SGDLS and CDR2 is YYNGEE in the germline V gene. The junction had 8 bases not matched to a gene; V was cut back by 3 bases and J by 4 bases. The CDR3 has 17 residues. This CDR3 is CASSAGTSGRQYNEQFF. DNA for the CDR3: TGTGCCAGCAGCGCAGGGACTAGCGGGCGGCAGTACAATGAGCAGTTCTTC. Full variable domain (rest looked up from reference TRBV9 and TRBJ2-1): DSGVTQTPKHLITATGQRVTLRCSPRSGDLSVYWYQQSLDQGLQFLIQYYNGEERAKGNILERFSAQQFPDLHSELNLSSLELGDSALYFCASSAGTSGRQYNEQFFGPGTRLTVL.

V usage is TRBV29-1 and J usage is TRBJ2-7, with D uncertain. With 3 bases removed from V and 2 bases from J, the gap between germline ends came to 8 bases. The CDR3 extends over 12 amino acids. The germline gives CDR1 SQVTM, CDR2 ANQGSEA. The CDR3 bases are TGCAGCGTTGAGACAAGGCCCTACGAGCAGTACTTC. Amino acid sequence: CSVETRPYEQYF.

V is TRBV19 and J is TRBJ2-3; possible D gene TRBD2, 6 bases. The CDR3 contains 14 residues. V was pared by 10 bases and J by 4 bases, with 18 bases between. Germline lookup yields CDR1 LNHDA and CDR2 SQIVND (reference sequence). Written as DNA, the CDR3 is TGTGCCACCGCGTCGGCTAGCGTGGCAGATACGCAGTATTTT. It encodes CATASASVADTQYF.

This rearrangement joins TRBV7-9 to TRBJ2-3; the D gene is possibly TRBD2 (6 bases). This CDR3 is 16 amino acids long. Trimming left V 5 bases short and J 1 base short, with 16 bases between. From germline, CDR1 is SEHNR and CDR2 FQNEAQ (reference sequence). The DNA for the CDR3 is TGTGCCAGCAGCACCTGGGTGGGCGGGGGCACAGATACGCAGTATTTT. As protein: CASSTWVGGGTDTQYF.

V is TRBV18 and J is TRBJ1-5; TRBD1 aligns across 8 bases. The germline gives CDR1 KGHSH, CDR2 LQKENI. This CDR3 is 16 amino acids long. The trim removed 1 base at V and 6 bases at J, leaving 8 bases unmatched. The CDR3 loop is CASSPQQAQGAQPQHF. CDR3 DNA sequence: TGTGCCAGCTCACCACAACAGGCGCAGGGGGCTCAGCCCCAGCATTTT.

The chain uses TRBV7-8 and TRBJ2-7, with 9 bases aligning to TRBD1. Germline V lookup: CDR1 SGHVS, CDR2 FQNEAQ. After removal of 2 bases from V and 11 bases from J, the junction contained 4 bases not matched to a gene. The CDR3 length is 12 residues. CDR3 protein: CASSLTGGSKYF. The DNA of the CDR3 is TGTGCCAGCAGCTTAACAGGGGGCTCTAAGTACTTC.

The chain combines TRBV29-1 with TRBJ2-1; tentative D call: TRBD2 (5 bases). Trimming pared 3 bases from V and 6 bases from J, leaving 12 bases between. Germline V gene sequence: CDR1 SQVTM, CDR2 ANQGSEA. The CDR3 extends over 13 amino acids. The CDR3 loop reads CSVDGGQVNEQFF. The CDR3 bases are TGCAGCGTTGATGGCGGGCAAGTCAATGAGCAGTTCTTC.

The DNA of the CDR3 is TGCGCCAGCAGCCGAGACGGACAACCCTATGGCTACACCTTC. Translation: CASSRDGQPYGYTF. The chain links TRBV4-3 to TRBJ1-2; possibly TRBD1 for D (5 bases). Trimming removed 4 bases at V and 4 bases at J, with 13 bases between. CDR1 is LGHNA, CDR2 YSLEER, per germline. The CDR3 consists of 14 residues.

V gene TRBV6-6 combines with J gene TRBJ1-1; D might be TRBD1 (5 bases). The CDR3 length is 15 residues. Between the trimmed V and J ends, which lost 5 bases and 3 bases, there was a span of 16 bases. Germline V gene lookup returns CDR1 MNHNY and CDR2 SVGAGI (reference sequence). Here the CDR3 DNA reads TGTGCCAGCAGTCCCTCTGACAGCAGATACACTGAAGCTTTCTTT. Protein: CASSPSDSRYTEAFF.

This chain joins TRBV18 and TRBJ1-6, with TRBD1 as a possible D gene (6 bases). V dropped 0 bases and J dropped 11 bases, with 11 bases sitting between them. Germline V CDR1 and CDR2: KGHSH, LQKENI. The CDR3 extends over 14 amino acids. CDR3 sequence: CASSPPLRGTPLHF. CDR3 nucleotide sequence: TGTGCCAGCTCACCACCGCTCAGGGGAACACCCCTCCACTTT.

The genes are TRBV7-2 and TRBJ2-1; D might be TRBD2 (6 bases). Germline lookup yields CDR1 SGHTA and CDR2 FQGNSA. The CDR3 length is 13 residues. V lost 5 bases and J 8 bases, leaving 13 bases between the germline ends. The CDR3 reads CASSRTSRDEQFF. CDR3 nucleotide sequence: TGTGCCAGCAGCCGTACTAGCCGCGATGAGCAGTTCTTC.

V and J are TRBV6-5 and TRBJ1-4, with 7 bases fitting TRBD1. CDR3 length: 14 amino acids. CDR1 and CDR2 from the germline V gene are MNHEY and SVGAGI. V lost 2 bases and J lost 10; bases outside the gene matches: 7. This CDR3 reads CASSYPSSGGKLFF. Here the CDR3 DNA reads TGTGCCAGCAGTTACCCAAGCTCAGGGGGAAAACTGTTTTTT.